Reported below is one T cell receptor (beta chain). This clone was seen more than once but under ten times. Its antigen target is currently unknown. Base qualities are missing; no much larger clone stands one base away. Sample time point, as interpreted from the label and publication: baseline before first vaccination. Vaccinee samples came from UK trials COV001 and COV002, including a single-blind randomized controlled phase 2/3 trial of AZD1222 (ChAdOx1 nCoV-19) in healthy adults. For TCRbeta chain sequencing, PBMC samples were collected from trial participants at day 0 and at day 28 after the second dose. V ends up 3 bases short and J 2 bases short, with an unmatched junction base count of 4. The CDR3 runs 17 residues from the cysteine to the phenylalanine. CDR3 DNA only is kept here, 51 bases in frame from base 1. The germline V gene provides CDR1 MGHRA and CDR2 YSYEKL. The CDR3 regions of human TCRbeta chains were analyzed by immunosequencing. As for the authors' bioinformatics: TCRs in the repertoires were matched against a reference library of SARS-CoV-2-specific TCRs that had been generated with the MIRA antigen-specificity platform. Breadth was defined as the fraction of unique TCRs that were SARS-CoV-2-associated. Depth was defined as the fraction of total T cells that were SARS-CoV-2-associated. Using the MIRA data, each spike-specific TCR was mapped to the spike region that the TCR reacts to and placed in a CD4 or CD8 class. Log10-transformed breadth and depth values were compared by one-way ANOVA with Sidak's multiple comparisons tests. TCRdb took over this immuneACCESS table, retaining in-frame rearrangements with V and J assigned. Such tables are incomplete; in checked studies, under half of the missing clones stem from an unresolved V gene, and the remainder is unexplained. That table gives V, J and clone size, and the DNA gave D and trimming. The sample table shows about 150,000 clones, and approximately 90% are seen once. The ten most abundant clones make up less than 2% of the sample.

This specimen comes from a study of T cell responses to AZD1222 COVID-19 vaccine (dated by TCRdb to about 2021). Study-wide context: Because spike-specific TCR depth and breadth did not differ between the two schedules, AZD1222 recipients who got a second dose at roughly 4 weeks were pooled with those who got a second dose at roughly 12 weeks. A total of roughly 240 trial participants underwent TCR sequencing, of whom 200 to 220 received two doses of AZD1222 and about 26 received two doses of the MenACWY control vaccine. Trial participants were enrolled into age subgroups of 18-55, 56-69 and 70-plus years, which contained around 150, 28 and 57 TCR-sequenced participants, respectively. Summary of the overall study and its limitations: Nearly half of unique spike-specific TCRs reportedly recognized epitopes outside regions mutated in the B.1.351 and B.1.1.7 variants. No day 14 peak-response samples were available, so repertoires were characterized only after the peak T cell response. The 56-69-year group was small, and its depth increase did not reach significance, likely because of low power. Only a handful of AZD1222 recipients were SARS-CoV-2 seropositive at baseline, limiting conclusions about previously exposed vaccinees. The whole spike protein was spanned by vaccine-associated CD4 TCRs, and dominant responses were seen in regions 160-218 and 743-854. Most participants were white British and females outnumbered males, and the authors suggested that clonal diversity may have been underestimated. After two AZD1222 doses, spike-specific TCR breadth and depth were significantly higher than at day 0 and than in MenACWY recipients.

The sequence was obtained from an adult in good health. Here the chain combines TRBV4-1 and TRBJ2-3; 14 junctional bases match TRBD2. The material was peripheral blood, obtained on day 0 of AZD1222 vaccination. The DNA is TGCGCCAGCAGCCAGAGGACTAGCGGGGGGACCACAGATACGCAGTATTTT. This gives the protein CASSQRTSGGTTDTQYF.